One sample yielded the 2 T cell receptor beta chains listed below, sequenced in a study of T cell clonality in common variable immunodeficiency. General observations from the study: Reportedly, TCR beta sequences from common variable immunodeficiency showed fewer deletions and N-nucleotide insertions.

TCRdb's table, derived via immunoSEQ multiplex PCR, lists solely in-frame clones and lacks some. The profile covers nearly 20,000 clones, none occurring a single time. Their specific antigens are unknown. The sample was peripheral blood mononuclear cells. The receptors here all came from a human donor with common variable immunodeficiency.

At least ten counts were recorded for this clone. The sequence runs out 3 residues before the end of the CDR3; the remainder is reconstructed from the germline J gene. The chain uses TRBV10-1 and TRBJ2-4, with 7 bases fitting TRBD1. J gave up 9 bases and V 10 bases, and 12 bases lay outside the gene matches. Germline loops: CDR1 WNHNN, CDR2 SYGVQD (reference sequence). CDR3 length: 13 residues. The CDR3 protein is CANLSGQVGIQYF. CDR3 bases read: TGCGCCAACTTATCCGGACAGGTCGGCATT.

By share, this clone counts as medium-sized. The DNA ends 3 residues before the CDR3 does, and the rest of the CDR3 is filled in from the germline J gene. The chain is built from TRBV28 and TRBJ2-7; D is possibly TRBD1 (6 bases). CDR1 and CDR2 from the germline V gene are MDHEN and SYDVKM. V lost 10 bases, J lost 2 bases, and 15 bases lay in between. The CDR3 length is 13 residues. CDR3 protein: CAIRPGQTYEQYF. The sequenced part of the CDR3 DNA is TGTGCCATCCGACCGGGACAAACCTACGAG.